This T cell receptor beta chain was found in a study of response to subunit inactivated influenza vaccine. Study-level results: Each seasonal influenza vaccination recruits few new T cells, the authors suggested.

This clonotype was recorded at least ten times. The antigen is not known. Looked up from germline, CDR1 is DFQATT and CDR2 is SNEGSKA (reference sequence). There are 14 residues in the CDR3. The ends lost 0 bases at V and 6 bases at J; junction bases unmatched: 6. TCRdb re-analysed the RT-PCR reads in MiXCR, keeping a single row per CDR3 protein. The table lists about 190,000 distinct CDR3 sequences, 14% of them singletons. This sample comprised CD8+ T cells sorted from PBMCs, obtained 4 to 6 days after vaccination. This chain connects TRBV20-1 to TRBJ2-7, with 9 bases fitting TRBD1. The TCR comes from a man aged 45-60 years who received an inactivated influenza vaccine. In DNA, the CDR3 is TGCAGTGCTAGAGATTTACAGGGGGCCGCCGAGCAGTACTTC. Its protein is CSARDLQGAAEQYF.